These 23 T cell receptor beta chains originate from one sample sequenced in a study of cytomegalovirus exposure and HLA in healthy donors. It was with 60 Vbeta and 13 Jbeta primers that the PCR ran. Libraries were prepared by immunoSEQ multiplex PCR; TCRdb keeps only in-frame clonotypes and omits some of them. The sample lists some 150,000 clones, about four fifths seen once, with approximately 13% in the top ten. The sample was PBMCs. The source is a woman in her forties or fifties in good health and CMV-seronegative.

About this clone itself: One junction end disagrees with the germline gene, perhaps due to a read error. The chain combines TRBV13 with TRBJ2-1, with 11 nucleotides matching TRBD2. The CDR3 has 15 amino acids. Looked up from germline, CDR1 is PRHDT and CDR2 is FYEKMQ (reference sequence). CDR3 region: CANSLRTSGFNEQFF. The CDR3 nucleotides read TGTGCCAACAGCTTACGGACTAGCGGGTTTAATGAGCAGTTCTTC.

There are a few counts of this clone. CDR3 sequence reads: CASSLGLGGTSGSKGELFF. CDR3 nucleotides: TGTGCCAGTAGTTTAGGCCTCGGGGGGACTAGCGGGAGTAAGGGGGAGCTGTTTTTT. The rearrangement uses TRBV19 and TRBJ2-2; TRBD2 agrees at 14 bases. Germline CDR1 LNHDA, CDR2 SQIVND (reference sequence). The length of the CDR3 is 19 residues. The J segment lost 8 bases and the V segment lost 5 bases, leaving 16 bases of the junction unmatched.

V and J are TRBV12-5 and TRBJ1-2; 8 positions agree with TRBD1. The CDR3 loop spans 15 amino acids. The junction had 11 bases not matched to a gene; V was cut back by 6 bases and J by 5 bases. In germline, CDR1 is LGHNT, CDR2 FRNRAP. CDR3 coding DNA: TGTGCTAGTGGCTCACCCCGGGACAGGTTTTATGGCTACACCTTC. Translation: CASGSPRDRFYGYTF.

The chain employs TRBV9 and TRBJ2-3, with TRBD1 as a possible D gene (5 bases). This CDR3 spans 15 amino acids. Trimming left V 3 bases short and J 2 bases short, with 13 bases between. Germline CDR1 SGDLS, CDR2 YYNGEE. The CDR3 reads CASSGVGASTDTQYF. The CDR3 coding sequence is TGTGCCAGCAGCGGGGTAGGGGCTTCCACAGATACGCAGTATTTT.

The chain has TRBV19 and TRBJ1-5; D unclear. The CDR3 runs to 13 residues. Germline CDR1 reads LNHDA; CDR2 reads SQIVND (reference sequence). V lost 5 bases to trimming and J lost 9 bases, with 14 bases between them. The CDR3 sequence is CASSFGTRGPQHF. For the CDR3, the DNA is TGTGCCAGTAGTTTTGGTACCCGGGGGCCCCAGCATTTT. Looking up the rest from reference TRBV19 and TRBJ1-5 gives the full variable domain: DGGITQSPKYLFRKEGQNVTLSCEQNLNHDAMYWYRQDPGQGLRLIYYSQIVNDFQKGDIAEGYSVSREKKESFPLTVTSAQKNPTAFYLCASSFGTRGPQHFGDGTRLSIL.

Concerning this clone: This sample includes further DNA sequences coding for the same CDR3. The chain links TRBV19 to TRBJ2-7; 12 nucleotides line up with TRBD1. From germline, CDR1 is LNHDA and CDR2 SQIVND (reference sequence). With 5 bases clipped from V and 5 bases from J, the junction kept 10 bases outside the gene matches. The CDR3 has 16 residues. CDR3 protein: CASSEISGTGGHEQYF. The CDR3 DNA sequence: TGTGCCAGTAGTGAGATTTCCGGGACAGGGGGCCACGAGCAGTACTTC. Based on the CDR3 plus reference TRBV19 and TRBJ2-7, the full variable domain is DGGITQSPKYLFRKEGQNVTLSCEQNLNHDAMYWYRQDPGQGLRLIYYSQIVNDFQKGDIAEGYSVSREKKESFPLTVTSAQKNPTAFYLCASSEISGTGGHEQYFGPGTRLTVT.

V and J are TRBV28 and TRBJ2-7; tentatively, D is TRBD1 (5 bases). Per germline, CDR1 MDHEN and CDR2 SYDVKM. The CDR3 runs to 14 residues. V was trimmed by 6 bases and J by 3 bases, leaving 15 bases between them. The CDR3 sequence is CASSPWGRNYEQYF. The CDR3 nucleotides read TGTGCCAGCAGCCCTTGGGGCAGAAACTACGAGCAGTACTTC.

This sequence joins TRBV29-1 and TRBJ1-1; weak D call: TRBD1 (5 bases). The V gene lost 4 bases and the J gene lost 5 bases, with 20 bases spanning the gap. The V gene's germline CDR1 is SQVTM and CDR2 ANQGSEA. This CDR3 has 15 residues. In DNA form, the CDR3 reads TGCAGCGTTGTGGGAACCAGGGATATTGTAACTGAAGCTTTCTTT. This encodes CSVVGTRDIVTEAFF.

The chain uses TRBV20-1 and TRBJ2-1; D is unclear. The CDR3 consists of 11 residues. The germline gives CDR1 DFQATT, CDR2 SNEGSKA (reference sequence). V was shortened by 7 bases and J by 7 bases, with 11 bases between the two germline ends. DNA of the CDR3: TGCAGTGGTCTAGAGAGAAATGAGCAGTTCTTC. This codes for CSGLERNEQFF.

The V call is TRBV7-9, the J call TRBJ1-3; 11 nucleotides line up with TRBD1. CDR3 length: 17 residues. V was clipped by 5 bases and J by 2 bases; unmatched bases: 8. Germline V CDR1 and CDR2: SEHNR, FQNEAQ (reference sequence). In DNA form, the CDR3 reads TGTGCCAGCAGCATCACTCGGGACAGGGGGACTGGAAACACCATATATTTT. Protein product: CASSITRDRGTGNTIYF.

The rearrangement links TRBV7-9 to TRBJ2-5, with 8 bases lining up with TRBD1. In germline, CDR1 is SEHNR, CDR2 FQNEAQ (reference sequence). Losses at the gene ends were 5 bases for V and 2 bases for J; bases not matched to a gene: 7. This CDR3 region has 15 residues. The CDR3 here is CASSRGQGVQETQYF. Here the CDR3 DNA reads TGTGCCAGCAGCCGCGGACAGGGAGTTCAAGAGACCCAGTACTTC.

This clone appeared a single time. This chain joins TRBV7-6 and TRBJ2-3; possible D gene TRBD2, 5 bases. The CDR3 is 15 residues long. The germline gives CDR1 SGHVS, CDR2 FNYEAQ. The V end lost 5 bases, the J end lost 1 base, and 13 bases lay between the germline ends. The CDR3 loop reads CASSRNVGGTDTQYF. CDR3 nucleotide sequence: TGTGCCAGCAGCAGAAATGTCGGGGGCACAGATACGCAGTATTTT. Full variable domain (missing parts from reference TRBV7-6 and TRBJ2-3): GAGVSQSPRYKVTKRGQDVALRCDPISGHVSLYWYRQALGQGPEFLTYFNYEAQQDKSGLPNDRFSAERPEGSISTLTIQRTEQRDSAMYRCASSRNVGGTDTQYFGPGTRLTVL.

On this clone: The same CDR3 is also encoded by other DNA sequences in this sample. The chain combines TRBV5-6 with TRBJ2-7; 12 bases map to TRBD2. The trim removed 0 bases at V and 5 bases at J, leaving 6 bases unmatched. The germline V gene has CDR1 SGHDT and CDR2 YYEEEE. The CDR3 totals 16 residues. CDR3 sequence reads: CASSLGLAGGPHEQYF. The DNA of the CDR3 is TGTGCCAGCAGCTTGGGGCTAGCGGGAGGGCCCCACGAGCAGTACTTC. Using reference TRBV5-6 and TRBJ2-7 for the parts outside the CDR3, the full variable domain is DAGVTQSPTHLIKTRGQQVTLRCSPKSGHDTVSWYQQALGQGPQFIFQYYEEEERQRGNFPDRFSGHQFPNYSSELNVNALLLGDSALYLCASSLGLAGGPHEQYFGPGTRLTVT.

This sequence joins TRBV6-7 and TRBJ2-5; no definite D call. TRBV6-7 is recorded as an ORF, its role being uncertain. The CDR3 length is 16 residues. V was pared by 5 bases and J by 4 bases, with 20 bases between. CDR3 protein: CASSPLNYPRSETQYF. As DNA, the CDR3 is TGTGCCAGCAGTCCCCTTAATTATCCCCGGTCAGAGACCCAGTACTTC.

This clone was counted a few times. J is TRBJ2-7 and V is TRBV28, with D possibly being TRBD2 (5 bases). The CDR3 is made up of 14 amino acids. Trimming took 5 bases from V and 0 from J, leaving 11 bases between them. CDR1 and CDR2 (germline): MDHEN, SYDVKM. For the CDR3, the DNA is TGTGCCAGCAGTCGGGAAAGGAGCTCCTACGAGCAGTACTTC. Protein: CASSRERSSYEQYF.

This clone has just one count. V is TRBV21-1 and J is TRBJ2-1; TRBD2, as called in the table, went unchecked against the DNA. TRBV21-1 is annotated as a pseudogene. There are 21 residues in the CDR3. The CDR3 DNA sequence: TGTGCCAGCAGCGGGGGGGCGACCCAACCTAGCGCCTCCCCATATAACAATGAGCAGTTCTTC. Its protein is CASSGGATQPSASPYNNEQFF.

The chain's CDR3 is CASSLGVQGAWEQYF. For the CDR3, the DNA is TGCGCCAGCAGCTTGGGAGTACAGGGGGCGTGGGAGCAGTACTTC. V gene TRBV5-1 combines with J gene TRBJ2-5, with TRBD1 matching 9 bases. The germline gives CDR1 SGHRS, CDR2 YFSETQ. The CDR3 is 15 residues long. Losses at the gene ends were 0 bases for V and 11 bases for J; bases not matched to a gene: 11.

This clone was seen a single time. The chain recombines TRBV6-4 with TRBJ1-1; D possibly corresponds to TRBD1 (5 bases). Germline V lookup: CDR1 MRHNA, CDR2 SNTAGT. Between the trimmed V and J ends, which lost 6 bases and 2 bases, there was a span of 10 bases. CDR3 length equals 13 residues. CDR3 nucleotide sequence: TGTGCCAGCAGATCGACAGATAACACTGAAGCTTTCTTT. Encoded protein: CASRSTDNTEAFF.

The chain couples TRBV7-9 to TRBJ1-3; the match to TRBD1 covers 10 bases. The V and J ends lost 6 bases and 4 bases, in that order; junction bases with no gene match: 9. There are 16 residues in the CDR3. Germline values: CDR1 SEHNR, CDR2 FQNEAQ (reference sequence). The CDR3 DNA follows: TGTGCCAGCAGATCCGGGACAGGGGATTCCGGAAACACCATATATTTT. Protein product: CASRSGTGDSGNTIYF. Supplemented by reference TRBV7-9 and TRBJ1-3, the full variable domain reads DTGVSQNPRHKITKRGQNVTFRCDPISEHNRLYWYRQTLGQGPEFLTYFQNEAQLEKSRLLSDRFSAERPKGSFSTLEIQRTEQGDSAMYLCASRSGTGDSGNTIYFGEGSWLTVV.

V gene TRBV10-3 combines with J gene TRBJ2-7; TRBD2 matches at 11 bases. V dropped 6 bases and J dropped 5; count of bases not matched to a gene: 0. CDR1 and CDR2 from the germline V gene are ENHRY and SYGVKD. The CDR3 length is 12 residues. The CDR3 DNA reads TGTGCCATCAGGGGACTAGCGGACGAGCAGTACTTC. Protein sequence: CAIRGLADEQYF.

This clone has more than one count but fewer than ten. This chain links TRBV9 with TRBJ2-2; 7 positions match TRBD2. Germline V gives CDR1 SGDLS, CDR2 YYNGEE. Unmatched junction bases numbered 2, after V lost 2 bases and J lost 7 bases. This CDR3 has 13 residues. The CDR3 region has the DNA TGTGCCAGCAGCGTGGGGGACTACGGGGAGCTGTTTTTT. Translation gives CASSVGDYGELFF. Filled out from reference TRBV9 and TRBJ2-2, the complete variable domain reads DSGVTQTPKHLITATGQRVTLRCSPRSGDLSVYWYQQSLDQGLQFLIQYYNGEERAKGNILERFSAQQFPDLHSELNLSSLELGDSALYFCASSVGDYGELFFGEGSRLTVL.

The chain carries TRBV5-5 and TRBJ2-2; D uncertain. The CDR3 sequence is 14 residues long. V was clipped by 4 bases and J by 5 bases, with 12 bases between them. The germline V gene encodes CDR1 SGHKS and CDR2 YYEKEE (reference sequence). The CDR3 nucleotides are TGTGCCAGCAGCCCGTCTGTCCGGACCGGGGAGCTGTTTTTT. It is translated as CASSPSVRTGELFF.

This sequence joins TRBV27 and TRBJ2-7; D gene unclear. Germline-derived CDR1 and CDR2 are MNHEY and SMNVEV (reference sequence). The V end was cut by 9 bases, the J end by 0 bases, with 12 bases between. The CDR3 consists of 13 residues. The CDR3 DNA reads TGTGCCAGTGGGCGTAAGGCCTCCTACGAGCAGTACTTC. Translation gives CASGRKASYEQYF.